This record looks at one T cell receptor (beta chain) sequence and its context. No cognate antigen has been identified for it. No per-base quality is available; no much larger clone lies one base away. These data originate in a study of blood T cells in healthy people across ages (dated by TCRdb to the mid-2010s). General notes on the study: Template switching captured roughly one uniquely barcoded TCR beta cDNA molecule per two T cells in model experiments. Four age groups were formed from the donors: young (average roughly 16 years), middle-aged (approximately 40), aged (approximately 60) and long-lived (around 82). Two additional independent replicas of 1 million unique cDNA reads from the same blood draw were analyzed for two donors (one aged 18 to 29 and one aged 80 or older). Donors of different ages were randomly distributed across sequencing lanes to avoid experimental bias. Age-related changes in TCR beta repertoire diversity were measured in the study by deep sequencing normalized with unique cDNA molecular identifiers.

What the work shows at the level of the full study, not this receptor alone: Compared with the aged group, the long-lived group had more naive CD4+ T cells, fewer expanded clones and increased TCR diversity, a pattern suggesting age selection. Because profiling used bulk unsorted PBMCs, naive and antigen-experienced compartments could not be compared conclusively. As age increased, observed TCR beta diversity per million T cells dropped in a roughly linear way, and a significant reduction was already evident by age roughly 40. Estimates of total diversity based on one million sequenced T cells were regarded as lower bounds and as underestimates. There was a strong correlation between observed TCR beta diversity and the percentage of naive T cells measured by flow cytometry. The CMV infection status of donors was not known, potentially confounding age-related changes in expanded clonotypes.

The library was produced with 5' RACE. Sequencing was carried out with an Illumina HiSeq 2500. A second roughly 7 to 11 cycle PCR used a sample-barcoded 5' primer and a J-beta primer mix. Each TCR beta cDNA molecule received a unique molecular identifier from a template-switch 5' adaptor carrying 12 random nucleotides. At least 2.5 million CDR3-containing paired-end reads were obtained from each sample. First-strand cDNA synthesis was performed from all RNA using the Mint cDNA synthesis kit, with priming by a TRBC-specific oligonucleotide. All cDNA was treated with uracil-DNA glycosylase and then went through a first 18-cycle PCR with the universal primers M1SS and BC2_uni_R. In the authors' own workflow: Normalization of each sample was performed by random selection of 1 million high-quality reads, each carrying a distinct molecular identifier. Instead of being binned into consensus sequences, reads that shared molecular identifiers were thrown out. MiTCR, set to a Q25 quality threshold and the strictest error-elimination algorithm, was used for CDR3 identification, clonotype clustering and error correction. Lower-bound total TCR beta diversity was estimated with a nonparametric unseen species model using Euler transformation. The raw public reads went through TCRdb reprocessing: fastp at Q25, MiXCR clone calling, in-frame beta chains kept. Each entry merges the rows of one CDR3 protein and shows their most common DNA and genes. The V and J calls here are based on TCRdb, not the publication. Present in this sample are about 1.4 million distinct CDR3 sequences, approximately 59% of which were seen just once. The top ten constitute about 6.3% of the sample.

The donors were roughly 40 Caucasian individuals from Russia, aged roughly 6 to 100 years, who were systemically healthy. About 10 milliliters of peripheral blood were collected from each donor into EDTA-treated Vacutainer tubes. Ficoll-Paque density-gradient centrifugation was used to isolate PBMCs, with at least 6 million per sample. Total RNA was extracted from PBMCs with Trizol reagent, with at least 5 micrograms obtained per sample. For every donor, an aliquot of PBMCs went through flow cytometry to measure the percentages of naive CD45RAhigh/CD27high T cells. The CDR3 goes from the cysteine to the phenylalanine over 15 residues. Only the CDR3 DNA stays, 45 bases, in frame from base 1. The trim is 8 bases for V and 0 bases for J, with a gap of 16 bases between the germline ends. The germline V gene gives CDR1 as SQVTM and CDR2 as ANQGSEA.

This TCR was recovered from a man between 18 and 35 years old in good health. Sample: blood. Rearrangement joined TRBV29-1 to TRBJ1-4; no D gene can be assigned with confidence. CDR3 loop: CSPLLGDPTNEKLFF. The DNA sequence is as follows: TGCAGCCCTCTTCTCGGAGACCCAACTAATGAAAAACTGTTTTTT.